Described below is a single TCR beta chain sequence and its context. TCRdb reprocessed the reads via MiXCR and lists one record per CDR3 protein. The data show 510,000 or so distinct CDR3 sequences, 26% seen once. The sample originates from a study of T cell repertoires in cytomegalovirus infection. Background on the study: CMV infection and matching HLA type were both indicated by public TCR beta signatures.

The CDR3 is 11 amino acids. Germline V gene sequence: CDR1 DFQATT, CDR2 SNEGSKA (reference sequence). Deletions cut 2 bases from V and 6 bases from J, with 8 bases between. The J gene is TRBJ2-7, the V gene TRBV20-1; D possibly corresponds to TRBD1 (6 bases). Material for sequencing was PBMCs. This TCR was recovered from a human donor in good health (CMV status not recorded). Some clones in this sample may be carry-over from other donors' samples. As DNA, the CDR3 is TGCAGTGCTAGACGGACAGCCGAGCAGTACTTC. This encodes CSARRTAEQYF.